These 31 T cell receptor beta chains were all obtained from the same sample, sequenced in a study of cytomegalovirus exposure and HLA in healthy donors. A multiplex PCR was run with 60 Vbeta primers and 13 Jbeta primers. This table comes from immunoSEQ multiplex PCR, and its TCRdb copy is limited to in-frame clones, with some not included. Of about 130,000 clones in the sample, approximately 82% were seen once. Sequencing input: PBMCs. The receptors were gathered from a man aged 40-49 years in good health and CMV-seronegative.

The J gene is TRBJ1-2, the V gene TRBV10-3; maybe TRBD1 (5 bases). The CDR3 has 19 residues. The V and J ends lost 0 bases and 6 bases respectively, with 26 bases between them. Germline V CDR1 and CDR2: ENHRY, SYGVKD. CDR3 loop: CAISESPGWGDLRVNGYTF. As DNA, the CDR3 is TGTGCCATCAGTGAGTCCCCCGGGTGGGGCGACCTCCGAGTGAATGGCTACACCTTC.

This chain uses TRBV10-2 with TRBJ2-5; 10 bases align to TRBD2. V lost 3 bases to trimming and J lost 5 bases; unmatched junction nucleotides: 15. Germline CDR1 reads WSHSY; CDR2 reads SAAADI. This CDR3 has 18 residues. The CDR3 nucleotides are TGCGCCAGCAGTGAAGTGGGCGTAGCGGGGGGCCGGGGGGAGACCCAGTACTTC. As protein: CASSEVGVAGGRGETQYF.

The J gene is TRBJ2-1, the V gene TRBV11-2; D might be TRBD1 (6 bases). This CDR3 is built from 13 residues. CDR1 is SGHAT, CDR2 FQNNGV, per germline. Trimming left V 5 bases short and J 8 bases short, with 13 bases between. The CDR3 sequence is CASSPYRAHEQFF. In nucleotides, the CDR3 is TGTGCCAGCAGCCCCTACAGGGCCCATGAGCAGTTCTTC.

The chain couples TRBV29-1 to TRBJ2-3; 8 bases line up with TRBD1. The length of the CDR3 is 16 residues. Germline values: CDR1 SQVTM, CDR2 ANQGSEA. V lost 0 bases to trimming and J lost 2 bases; unmatched junction nucleotides: 7. The CDR3 spells CSVEEPDRGPTDTQYF. DNA for the CDR3: TGCAGCGTTGAAGAACCAGACAGGGGCCCCACAGATACGCAGTATTTT.

V and J are TRBV18 and TRBJ2-7, with 7 bases matching TRBD1. The CDR3 covers 15 residues. The trim removed 0 bases at V and 6 bases at J, leaving 8 bases unmatched. Per germline, CDR1 KGHSH and CDR2 LQKENI. The CDR3 region is CASSPPETGMSEQYF. The CDR3 DNA is TGTGCCAGCTCACCACCGGAGACAGGGATGAGCGAGCAGTACTTC.

The V and J genes are TRBV6-5 and TRBJ2-5; TRBD1 matches 8 bases. The ends lost 0 bases at V and 2 bases at J; junction bases unmatched: 5. The germline V gene has CDR1 MNHEY and CDR2 SVGAGI. CDR3 size: 16 residues. For the CDR3, the DNA is TGTGCCAGCAGTTACTCGAACAGGGGGGAGCAAGAGACCCAGTACTTC. It specifies CASSYSNRGEQETQYF.

The chain combines TRBV10-3 with TRBJ2-5, with 8 bases identical to TRBD1. The end of the DNA is better explained by TRBJ2-7, so the J call may be wrong. Germline V CDR1 and CDR2: ENHRY, SYGVKD. The CDR3 spans 16 residues. CDR3 nucleotide sequence: TGTGCCATCAGTGAGCCAGGGACAGGACTCTCCTACGAGCAGTACTTC. Translating it yields CAISEPGTGLSYEQYF.

This chain uses TRBV11-3 with TRBJ2-7; 8 nucleotides line up with TRBD1. Germline CDR1 reads SGHNT; CDR2 reads YENEEA. Germline trimming cut 5 bases from V and 5 bases from J; bases unmatched to any gene: 8. The CDR3 extends over 14 amino acids. The chain's CDR3 is CASSARTGSDEQYF. The DNA for the CDR3 is TGTGCCAGCAGCGCCAGGACAGGGAGCGACGAGCAGTACTTC.

The rearrangement joins TRBV7-2 to TRBJ2-1; tentative D call: TRBD2 (6 bases). The CDR3 totals 16 residues. Trimming cost V 3 bases and J 2 bases, with 14 bases left between them. Germline V gene sequence: CDR1 SGHTA, CDR2 FQGNSA. Here the CDR3 reads CASSLTGTSTYNEQFF. For the CDR3, the DNA is TGTGCCAGCAGCTTGACCGGGACTTCGACCTACAATGAGCAGTTCTTC.

As regards this clone: At one of its ends the junction is not consistent with the germline gene, which may arise from a read error. The V call is TRBV7-9, the J call TRBJ1-1; D might be TRBD1 (5 bases). This CDR3 region has 13 residues. CDR1 and CDR2 (germline): SEHNR, FQNEAQ (reference sequence). In nucleotides, the CDR3 is TGTTCCAGCAGCTTGGGGGGGGGCACTGAAGCTTTCTTT. This codes for CSSSLGGGTEAFF.

The chain links TRBV5-7 to TRBJ2-1; 10 nucleotides align to TRBD1. TRBV5-7 carries the ORF label, with uncertain function. The CDR3 loop spans 15 amino acids. J lost 7 bases, V lost 2 bases, and 6 bases had no gene match. CDR3 nucleotides: TGTGCCAGCAGCTTCAGACAGGGGGCGAGGAATGAGCAGTTCTTC. It translates to CASSFRQGARNEQFF.

V is TRBV28 and J is TRBJ2-3; 14 bases are shared with TRBD2. V lost 6 bases to trimming and J lost 6 bases; unmatched junction nucleotides: 8. This CDR3 is built from 16 residues. The germline V gene encodes CDR1 MDHEN and CDR2 SYDVKM. The CDR3: CASRTGTSGSGDTQYF. DNA for the CDR3: TGTGCCAGCAGAACCGGGACTAGCGGGAGTGGTGATACGCAGTATTTT.

The V call is TRBV5-1, the J call TRBJ2-3, with D possibly matching TRBD2 (5 bases). The CDR3 covers 14 residues. Germline CDR1 SGHRS, CDR2 YFSETQ. Between the trimmed V and J ends, which lost 4 bases and 6 bases, there was a span of 15 bases. The CDR3, as DNA: TGCGCCAGCAGCCCCGGACTGGGTAAGGATACGCAGTATTTT. It codes for CASSPGLGKDTQYF.

The count of this clone is one. Other DNA sequences from this sample encode an identical CDR3 as well. The chain is built from TRBV5-1 and TRBJ2-7; 9 bases match TRBD1. Trimming removed 5 bases from V and 2 bases from J; junction bases left unmatched: 5. Germline V CDR1 and CDR2: SGHRS, YFSETQ. The CDR3 totals 14 residues. The CDR3 reads CASRTGQGPYEQYF. The CDR3 DNA is TGCGCCAGCAGAACGGGACAGGGACCCTACGAGCAGTACTTC.

The chain is built from TRBV14 and TRBJ1-2, with D tentatively TRBD1 (5 bases). Trimming stripped 3 bases from V and 0 bases from J, with 5 bases between. The CDR3 has 13 residues. In germline, CDR1 is SGHDN, CDR2 FVKESK. The CDR3 sequence is CASSQTANYGYTF. DNA of the CDR3: TGTGCCAGCAGCCAGACAGCTAACTATGGCTACACCTTC.

The chain is built from TRBV5-1 and TRBJ2-1; 12 bases match TRBD2. J was trimmed by 8 bases and V by 0 bases; bases with no gene match: 3. Germline V gives CDR1 SGHRS, CDR2 YFSETQ. The CDR3 covers 15 residues. CDR3 nucleotides: TGCGCCAGCAGCTTGGGTTCTAGCGGGAGGGATGAGCAGTTCTTC. Protein: CASSLGSSGRDEQFF. Full variable domain (outside the CDR3, taken from reference TRBV5-1 and TRBJ2-1): KAGVTQTPRYLIKTRGQQVTLSCSPISGHRSVSWYQQTPGQGLQFLFEYFSETQRNKGNFPGRFSGRQFSNSRSEMNVSTLELGDSALYLCASSLGSSGRDEQFFGPGTRLTVL.

This clone was seen just once. V is TRBV2 and J is TRBJ2-7, with D maybe TRBD1 (8 bases). The germline CDR1 and CDR2 sequences are SNHLY and FYNNEI. Trimming cost V 4 bases and J 6 bases, with 16 bases left between them. CDR3 length equals 14 residues. The CDR3 loop reads CASSGQGRVSEQYF. DNA of the CDR3: TGTGCCAGCAGTGGACAGGGGAGGGTGAGCGAGCAGTACTTC. The entire variable domain, with the rest obtained from reference TRBV2 and TRBJ2-7, is as follows: EPEVTQTPSHQVTQMGQEVILRCVPISNHLYFYWYRQILGQKVEFLVSFYNNEISEKSEIFDDQFSVERPDGSNFTLKIRSTKLEDSAMYFCASSGQGRVSEQYFGPGTRLTVT.

V usage is TRBV4-2 and J usage is TRBJ2-5; 11 bases fit TRBD2. The V gene's germline CDR1 is LGHNA and CDR2 YNFKEQ. Trimming removed 1 base from V and 2 bases from J; junction bases left unmatched: 9. This CDR3 spans 18 amino acids. In DNA, the CDR3 is TGTGCCAGCAGCCAAGGGAGACCCGGGACTAGCGGACAAGAGACCCAGTACTTC. Its protein product is CASSQGRPGTSGQETQYF.

V gene TRBV2 combines with J gene TRBJ1-6; D perhaps matches TRBD1 (6 bases). The length of the CDR3 is 15 residues. Germline values: CDR1 SNHLY, CDR2 FYNNEI. V was trimmed by 8 bases and J by 7 bases, leaving 18 bases between them. The CDR3: CASEALGGQNSPLHF. CDR3 DNA: TGTGCCAGCGAGGCCCTCGGGGGGCAAAATTCACCCCTCCACTTT.

This clone has a single count. DNA for the CDR3: TGCGCCAGCCGGGACAGGGCGTACGAGCAGTACTTC. It codes for CASRDRAYEQYF. This chain uses TRBV5-1 with TRBJ2-7, with 9 positions matching TRBD1. CDR1 is SGHRS, CDR2 YFSETQ, per germline. This CDR3 comprises 12 residues. V lost 7 bases to trimming and J lost 4 bases; unmatched junction nucleotides: 3.

The rearrangement joins TRBV7-8 to TRBJ2-5; D is ambiguous. This CDR3 contains 13 residues. CDR1 and CDR2 (germline): SGHVS, FQNEAQ. The V end was cut by 1 base, the J end by 4 bases, with 7 bases between. CDR3 in DNA: TGTGCCAGCAGCTTAGGAGTTGGAGAGACCCAGTACTTC. Translating gives CASSLGVGETQYF.

The gene calls are TRBV14 and TRBJ2-7, with D possibly TRBD1 on 5 matching bases. The ends were cut back, 1 base at V and 2 bases at J, with 12 bases in the middle. CDR1 and CDR2 from the germline V gene are SGHDN and FVKESK. This CDR3 is 15 amino acids long. CDR3 sequence (DNA): TGTGCCAGCAGCCAAGGACAGTACCCAACCTACGAGCAGTACTTC. This codes for CASSQGQYPTYEQYF. The complete variable domain, with remaining parts taken from reference TRBV14 and TRBJ2-7, reads EAGVTQFPSHSVIEKGQTVTLRCDPISGHDNLYWYRRVMGKEIKFLLHFVKESKQDESGMPNNRFLAERTGGTYSTLKVQPAELEDSGVYFCASSQGQYPTYEQYFGPGTRLTVT.

The chain links TRBV4-1 to TRBJ1-1; a possible D gene is TRBD1 (6 bases). The CDR3 is 15 residues long. CDR1 and CDR2 from the germline V gene are MGHRA and YSYEKL. The V and J ends lost 4 bases and 3 bases respectively, with 15 bases between them. CDR3 loop: CASSLASGEYTEAFF. The CDR3 DNA reads TGCGCCAGCAGCCTAGCTTCAGGGGAGTACACTGAAGCTTTCTTT.

Concerning this clone itself: Germline and junction disagree at one end, which may indicate a read error. The V gene is TRBV7-7, the J gene TRBJ2-3; the match to TRBD1 covers 8 bases. Looked up from germline, CDR1 is SSHAT and CDR2 is FNYEAQ (reference sequence). The CDR3 has 14 amino acids. CDR3 sequence: CASSHGQGGDTQYF. CDR3 bases: TGTGCTAGCAGCCACGGACAGGGCGGGGATACGCAGTATTTT.

This clone was seen a handful of times. The chain carries TRBV11-2 and TRBJ2-4; D is undetermined. CDR3 length equals 15 residues. V was shortened by 5 bases and J by 0 bases, with 11 bases between the two germline ends. Germline CDR1 reads SGHAT; CDR2 reads FQNNGV. The CDR3, as DNA: TGTGCCAGCAGCCCCCTTTTCCTAGCCAAAAACATTCAGTACTTC. It translates to CASSPLFLAKNIQYF.

The CDR3 spells CASSKGQGGTQYF. Written as DNA, the CDR3 is TGTGCCAGTAGTAAAGGACAGGGGGGGACCCAGTACTTC. The chain joins TRBV19 to TRBJ2-5; 10 nucleotides align to TRBD1. The CDR3 runs to 13 residues. Germline trimming cut 4 bases from V and 7 bases from J; bases unmatched to any gene: 3. Germline V CDR1 and CDR2: LNHDA, SQIVND (reference sequence).

The J gene is TRBJ2-7, the V gene TRBV11-1; 7 nucleotides line up with TRBD1. Germline CDR1 SGHAT, CDR2 FQDESV (reference sequence). The CDR3 is 14 amino acids. Trimming at V came to 6 bases and at J to 2 bases, leaving 7 bases not matched to a gene. For the CDR3, the DNA is TGTGCCAGCAGACAGGACAGGAACACCTACGAGCAGTACTTC. Its translation: CASRQDRNTYEQYF. The whole variable domain, remainder taken from reference TRBV11-1 and TRBJ2-7, is EAEVAQSPRYKITEKSQAVAFWCDPISGHATLYWYRQILGQGPELLVQFQDESVVDDSQLPKDRFSAERLKGVDSTLKIQPAELGDSAMYLCASRQDRNTYEQYFGPGTRLTVT.

In its sample, this clone was seen once. The chain recombines TRBV10-1 with TRBJ1-3; 7 positions agree with TRBD1. Trimming cost V 6 bases and J 1 base; bases outside gene matches: 9. Per germline, CDR1 WNHNN and CDR2 SYGVQD (reference sequence). The CDR3 loop spans 16 amino acids. CDR3 DNA: TGCGCCAGCAGGGGGAATAAGGGGGCTTCTGGAAACACCATATATTTT. Translating it yields CASRGNKGASGNTIYF.

The rearrangement uses TRBV6-5 and TRBJ2-7; no clear D gene. V was pared by 5 bases and J by 0 bases, with 11 bases between. The CDR3 totals 14 residues. CDR1 and CDR2 from the germline V gene are MNHEY and SVGAGI. As DNA, the CDR3 is TGTGCCAGCAGTGCGGAACGAAGCTCCTACGAGCAGTACTTC. Its protein product is CASSAERSSYEQYF.

V is TRBV10-3 and J is TRBJ2-7, with TRBD1 matching 9 bases. Germline assignment: CDR1 ENHRY and CDR2 SYGVKD. V shed 10 bases, J shed 0 bases, and the junction held 7 bases outside the gene matches. CDR3 length equals 14 residues. CDR3 coding DNA: TGTGCCACAACTGGACAGGGGAGCTCCTACGAGCAGTACTTC. It specifies CATTGQGSSYEQYF.

V usage is TRBV28 and J usage is TRBJ2-2, with 13 nucleotides matching TRBD2. V trimming: 3 bases; J trimming: 5 bases; junction bases outside the gene matches: 3. This CDR3 is built from 16 residues. CDR1 and CDR2 (germline): MDHEN, SYDVKM. Here the CDR3 reads CASSLQLAGGTGELFF. CDR3 in DNA: TGTGCCAGCAGTTTGCAACTAGCGGGGGGGACCGGGGAGCTGTTTTTT.